This is a list of T cell receptor beta chains from one sample in a study of blood T cells in healthy people across ages. Each CDR3 protein gets one entry after TCRdb re-called the 5' RACE reads with MiXCR. This sample has under 950,000 distinct CDR3 sequences; 22% occur once, and the top ten carry roughly 22%. The sequencing input was blood. All receptors come from a man between 65 and 85 years old in good health. Each CDR3 is given with its conserved first and last residue. D genes are given only for firm matches. The size entry is marked missing in some rows and otherwise reads once, few, many or a size class.

d_call: -; clone_size: -; v_call: TRBV6-2/TRBV6-3; j_call: TRBJ2-3; cdr3_aa: CASEDTTDTQYF; cdr3_nt: TGTGCCAGCGAAGATACCACAGATACGCAGTATTTT
d_call: TRBD1; clone_size: few; v_call: TRBV10-3; j_call: TRBJ2-7; cdr3_aa: CAISDPGTGLSYEQYF; cdr3_nt: TGTGCCATCAGTGACCCCGGGACAGGTCTTTCCTACGAGCAGTACTTC
d_call: TRBD1; clone_size: -; v_call: TRBV6-5; j_call: TRBJ1-2; cdr3_aa: CASSQSGTAFF; cdr3_nt: TGTGCCAGCAGTCAATCCGGGACAGCCTTCTTC
d_call: -; clone_size: few; v_call: TRBV7-9; j_call: TRBJ1-2; cdr3_aa: CASSLADRVNYGYTF; cdr3_nt: TGTGCCAGCAGCTTAGCAGATCGGGTAAACTATGGCTACACCTTC
d_call: -; clone_size: -; v_call: TRBV27; j_call: TRBJ2-1; cdr3_aa: CASSLWTKPYNEHFF; cdr3_nt: TGTGCCAGCAGTTTATGGACCAAACCCTACAATGAGCACTTCTTC
d_call: -; clone_size: -; v_call: TRBV20-1; j_call: TRBJ2-5; cdr3_aa: CSASGGSLQETQYF; cdr3_nt: TGCAGTGCTAGCGGGGGTTCGCTACAAGAGACCCAGTACTTC
d_call: -; clone_size: -; v_call: TRBV20-1; j_call: TRBJ2-7; cdr3_aa: CSGARSYEQYF; cdr3_nt: TGCAGTGGGGCTCGCTCCTACGAGCAGTACTTC
d_call: -; clone_size: many; v_call: TRBV5-1; j_call: TRBJ2-3; cdr3_aa: CASSFQGSADTQYF; cdr3_nt: TGCGCCAGCAGCTTCCAGGGCTCTGCAGATACGCAGTATTTT
d_call: TRBD2; clone_size: -; v_call: TRBV29-1; j_call: TRBJ2-7; cdr3_aa: CSVKLAGSSYEQYF; cdr3_nt: TGCAGCGTCAAACTAGCGGGGAGCTCCTACGAGCAGTACTTC
d_call: -; clone_size: -; v_call: TRBV29-1; j_call: TRBJ2-1; cdr3_aa: CSVASHLGEQFF; cdr3_nt: TGCAGCGTTGCCAGTCATCTGGGGGAGCAGTTCTTC